Shown below are 29 T cell receptor beta chains from a single sample sequenced in a study of blood T cell repertoires in COVID-19. This table comes from immunoSEQ multiplex PCR, and its TCRdb copy is limited to in-frame clones, with some not included. The data show under 200,000 clones, with approximately 83% seen just once and over 10% held by the top ten. Input material: PBMCs or T cells enriched from blood (not recorded which). These TCRs come from a woman in her fifties or sixties who had recovered from COVID-19.

This chain connects TRBV11-2 to TRBJ2-2; no reliable D call. This CDR3 spans 14 amino acids. Per germline, CDR1 SGHAT and CDR2 FQNNGV. V dropped 1 base and J dropped 7 bases, with 10 bases sitting between them. CDR3 coding DNA: TGTGCCAGCAGCTTAGTACCCGGTGGCGGGGAGCTGTTTTTT. As protein: CASSLVPGGGELFF.

The V and J genes are TRBV11-2 and TRBJ2-3; D uncertain. V was clipped by 0 bases and J by 3 bases, with 10 bases between them. Germline V CDR1 and CDR2: SGHAT, FQNNGV. The CDR3 is made up of 15 amino acids. CDR3 nucleotides: TGTGCCAGCAGCTTAGACAGGATGGAAACAGATACGCAGTATTTT. Its protein product is CASSLDRMETDTQYF.

The CDR3 here is CAWSPQGAYGYTF. The DNA for the CDR3 is TGTGCCTGGAGTCCACAGGGGGCTTATGGCTACACCTTC. The gene calls are TRBV30 and TRBJ1-2; 9 positions agree with TRBD1. Germline values: CDR1 GTSNPN, CDR2 SVGIG (reference sequence). V gave up 2 bases and J gave up 5 bases; unmatched junction bases: 3. CDR3 size: 13 residues.

This clone was observed once. The chain employs TRBV5-1 and TRBJ2-1, with 12 positions matching TRBD2. The CDR3 is 16 residues long. The germline V gene encodes CDR1 SGHRS and CDR2 YFSETQ. V shed 4 bases, J shed 4 bases, and the junction held 6 bases outside the gene matches. The chain's CDR3 is CASSTTSGRSYNEQFF. The CDR3 region has the DNA TGCGCCAGCAGCACAACTAGCGGGAGGTCATACAATGAGCAGTTCTTC.

The CDR3 DNA sequence: TGCGCCAGCAGACAGACACTGAACACTGAAGCTTTCTTT. It yields the protein CASRQTLNTEAFF. The chain links TRBV5-1 to TRBJ1-1, with no clear D. The ends were cut back, 5 bases at V and 0 bases at J, with 8 bases in the middle. Germline V gene data show CDR1 as SGHRS and CDR2 as YFSETQ. The CDR3 is 13 amino acids.

The chain employs TRBV25-1 and TRBJ2-2; the D is unclear. The V end was cut by 2 bases, the J end by 2 bases, with 9 bases between. The CDR3 spans 15 residues. Germline CDR1 MGHDK, CDR2 SYGVNS. The CDR3 DNA is TGTGCCAGCAGTGAACGCGAAGCCAACACCGGGGAGCTGTTTTTT. It codes for CASSEREANTGELFF.

The chain carries TRBV30 and TRBJ1-2, with 8 positions matching TRBD1. The CDR3 sequence is 16 residues long. Per the germline V gene, CDR1 is GTSNPN and CDR2 is SVGIG (reference sequence). After removal of 3 bases from V and 2 bases from J, the junction contained 11 bases not matched to a gene. This CDR3 is CAWRDTGGPSNYGYTF. CDR3 nucleotides: TGTGCCTGGAGGGATACAGGGGGGCCTTCAAACTATGGCTACACCTTC.

The rearrangement uses TRBV21-1 and TRBJ1-5. TRBV21-1 is annotated as a pseudogene. This CDR3 region has 15 residues. CDR3 amino acids: CASSEGFDSNQPQHF. The CDR3 DNA is TGTGCCAGCAGTGAGGGATTCGATAGCAATCAGCCCCAGCATTTT.

This chain connects TRBV18 to TRBJ2-7; TRBD1 might be the D (6 bases). Germline lookup yields CDR1 KGHSH and CDR2 LQKENI. This CDR3 has 16 residues. V was clipped by 0 bases and J by 0 bases, with 12 bases between them. CDR3 coding DNA: TGTGCCAGCTCACCACCTTGGGGGCTCAACTCCTACGAGCAGTACTTC. This encodes CASSPPWGLNSYEQYF.

The genes are TRBV4-1 and TRBJ1-2; D possibly corresponds to TRBD1 (6 bases). This CDR3 comprises 16 residues. In germline, CDR1 is MGHRA, CDR2 YSYEKL. The V gene lost 1 base and the J gene lost 3 bases, with 15 bases spanning the gap. CDR3: CASSQGTAERYYGYTF. The CDR3, as DNA: TGCGCCAGCAGCCAAGGGACAGCGGAGAGGTACTATGGCTACACCTTC.

The chain recombines TRBV10-3 with TRBJ1-2, with 7 bases that match TRBD1. There are 11 residues in the CDR3. Germline V gene sequence: CDR1 ENHRY, CDR2 SYGVKD. The junction had 2 bases not matched to a gene; V was cut back by 10 bases and J by 3 bases. The CDR3 region is CATGGYYGYTF. Written as DNA, the CDR3 is TGTGCCACAGGGGGATACTATGGCTACACCTTC.

The rearrangement links TRBV5-6 to TRBJ2-2; D gene unclear. Germline V gene lookup returns CDR1 SGHDT and CDR2 YYEEEE. CDR3 length equals 13 residues. The V gene lost 4 bases and the J gene lost 6 bases, with 10 bases spanning the gap. For the CDR3, the DNA is TGTGCCAGCAGCCTACCGGTTCCCGGGGAGCTGTTTTTT. It translates to CASSLPVPGELFF. Drawing the rest from reference TRBV5-6 and TRBJ2-2, the complete variable domain is DAGVTQSPTHLIKTRGQQVTLRCSPKSGHDTVSWYQQALGQGPQFIFQYYEEEERQRGNFPDRFSGHQFPNYSSELNVNALLLGDSALYLCASSLPVPGELFFGEGSRLTVL.

The chain employs TRBV10-3 and TRBJ1-2; D perhaps matches TRBD1 (6 bases). Germline V gene data show CDR1 as ENHRY and CDR2 as SYGVKD. The V gene lost 10 bases and the J gene lost 3 bases, with 12 bases spanning the gap. The CDR3 extends over 12 amino acids. The CDR3, as DNA: TGTGCCACCAGGGGAGGGGACTATGGCTACACCTTC. It encodes CATRGGDYGYTF.

This chain joins TRBV9 and TRBJ1-2; unclear D gene. This CDR3 contains 17 residues. V was pared by 5 bases and J by 1 base, with 21 bases between. Germline V gene lookup returns CDR1 SGDLS and CDR2 YYNGEE. The CDR3 sequence is CASSRGSRLNLNYGYTF. The DNA of the CDR3 is TGTGCCAGCAGTAGAGGGTCCAGACTCAACCTTAACTATGGCTACACCTTC.

This clone was found a few times. The chain recombines TRBV27 with TRBJ1-2; 7 nucleotides line up with TRBD1. V gave up 0 bases and J gave up 8 bases; unmatched junction bases: 3. Germline CDR1 is MNHEY and CDR2 is SMNVEV (reference sequence). This CDR3 has 13 amino acids. Here the CDR3 DNA reads TGTGCCAGCAGTTTATCAGGGGGCACGGGCTACACCTTC. This codes for CASSLSGGTGYTF.

The chain couples TRBV27 to TRBJ2-5; D is undetermined. CDR3 length: 13 amino acids. With 3 bases removed from V and 5 bases from J, the gap between germline ends came to 10 bases. The germline CDR1 and CDR2 sequences are MNHEY and SMNVEV (reference sequence). In DNA form, the CDR3 reads TGTGCCAGCAGTTTCCGGCACGGGGAGACCCAGTACTTC. Translation gives CASSFRHGETQYF.

This chain uses TRBV5-4 with TRBJ2-1; 8 bases are shared with TRBD2. Germline assignment: CDR1 SGHNT and CDR2 YYREEE (reference sequence). J lost 3 bases, V lost 3 bases, and 8 bases had no gene match. This CDR3 comprises 16 residues. CDR3 nucleotide sequence: TGTGCCAGCAGCTATCTGAGCGGGGGCATCTACAATGAGCAGTTCTTC. Amino acid sequence: CASSYLSGGIYNEQFF.

The V and J genes are TRBV7-2 and TRBJ2-6; D is unresolved. Looked up from germline, CDR1 is SGHTA and CDR2 is FQGNSA. Trimming removed 1 base at V and 6 bases at J, with 7 bases between. The CDR3 loop spans 14 amino acids. The CDR3, as DNA: TGTGCCAGCAGCTTAGGGAGTTTGGCCAACGTCCTGACTTTC. Protein product: CASSLGSLANVLTF.

This chain uses TRBV30 with TRBJ2-1, with a weak D call TRBD1 (5 bases). The CDR3 is 15 amino acids. The ends were cut back, 1 base at V and 7 bases at J, with 17 bases in the middle. Per the germline V gene, CDR1 is GTSNPN and CDR2 is SVGIG (reference sequence). CDR3 residues: CAWSDPYRPGNEQFF. In DNA form, the CDR3 reads TGTGCCTGGAGTGACCCTTACAGGCCTGGGAATGAGCAGTTCTTC.

This chain uses TRBV4-1 with TRBJ2-1; TRBD2 is a possible D gene (5 bases). The V end lost 3 bases, the J end lost 6 bases, and 12 bases lay between the germline ends. This CDR3 comprises 14 residues. From germline, CDR1 is MGHRA and CDR2 YSYEKL. The CDR3 nucleotides are TGCGCCAGCAGCCAGGTAACTAGTACCAATGAGCAGTTCTTC. Its protein product is CASSQVTSTNEQFF.

The V call is TRBV25-1, the J call TRBJ2-2; 7 bases map to TRBD2. The CDR3 runs to 14 residues. Trimming cost V 2 bases and J 8 bases; bases outside gene matches: 5. CDR1 is MGHDK, CDR2 SYGVNS, per germline. This CDR3 reads CASSEGGRVGELFF. The CDR3 DNA reads as TGTGCCAGCAGTGAAGGCGGGAGAGTGGGGGAGCTGTTTTTT.

The chain uses TRBV5-6 and TRBJ2-7; possible D gene TRBD2, 6 bases. Deletions cut 4 bases from V and 3 bases from J, with 11 bases between. The germline CDR1 and CDR2 sequences are SGHDT and YYEEEE. This CDR3 has 13 amino acids. The CDR3 protein is CASSPEGGYEQYF. DNA for the CDR3: TGTGCCAGCAGCCCGGAGGGTGGCTACGAGCAGTACTTC.

The gene calls are TRBV27 and TRBJ1-1, with D unclear. This CDR3 region has 14 residues. The germline V and J ends were trimmed by 3 bases and 4 bases, with 12 bases remaining between them. CDR1 is MNHEY and CDR2 is SMNVEV in the germline V gene (reference sequence). CDR3: CASSFSAGSTEAFF. The CDR3 DNA reads TGTGCCAGCAGTTTCTCAGCTGGGAGCACTGAAGCTTTCTTT.

This chain connects TRBV19 to TRBJ1-2, with unresolved D. Germline-derived CDR1 and CDR2 are LNHDA and SQIVND (reference sequence). This CDR3 is 16 amino acids long. The V end was cut by 3 bases, the J end by 6 bases, with 20 bases between. As DNA, the CDR3 is TGTGCCAGTAGTATTCCCCACCTGGCGCGGCCCCATGGCTACACCTTC. Encoded protein: CASSIPHLARPHGYTF.

The gene calls are TRBV28 and TRBJ2-7; 8 bases fit TRBD1. The trim removed 5 bases at V and 6 bases at J, leaving 12 bases unmatched. The CDR3 runs to 15 residues. Germline V gene lookup returns CDR1 MDHEN and CDR2 SYDVKM. CDR3 sequence: CASSLPRTGIVEQYF. DNA for the CDR3: TGTGCCAGCAGTCTACCGAGGACAGGGATAGTCGAGCAGTACTTC.

J is TRBJ2-1 and V is TRBV12-3 or TRBV12-4; TRBD1 is a possible D gene (5 bases). This CDR3 contains 13 residues. V was shortened by 6 bases and J by 4 bases, with 10 bases between the two germline ends. The DNA of the CDR3 is TGTGCCAGCAGCCCAGGGATGTACAATGAGCAGTTCTTC. Translating gives CASSPGMYNEQFF.

This chain uses TRBV28 with TRBJ2-7, with D perhaps matching TRBD2 (5 bases). Germline V CDR1 and CDR2: MDHEN, SYDVKM. V lost 7 bases, J lost 3 bases, and 16 bases lay in between. The CDR3 totals 14 residues. The CDR3 loop is CASKGAPAGYEQYF. The CDR3 DNA follows: TGTGCCAGCAAGGGAGCCCCGGCTGGCTACGAGCAGTACTTC.

The chain employs TRBV7-9 and TRBJ2-1, with TRBD2 matching over 14 bases. The J segment lost 6 bases and the V segment lost 5 bases, leaving 3 bases of the junction unmatched. This CDR3 spans 15 amino acids. Looked up from germline, CDR1 is SEHNR and CDR2 is FQNEAQ (reference sequence). The chain's CDR3 is CASSPGLAGGNEQFF. The CDR3, as DNA: TGTGCCAGCAGCCCCGGACTAGCGGGAGGCAATGAGCAGTTCTTC.

The V call is TRBV3-1 (or the pseudogene TRBV3-2), the J call TRBJ2-1; 7 bases align to TRBD2. This CDR3 region has 13 residues. Germline CDR1 is LGHDT and CDR2 is YNNKEL (reference sequence). With V trimmed by 4 bases and J by 8 bases, 5 bases remained unmatched. The CDR3 nucleotides are TGTGCCAGCAGCCTCCGCGGGAGCGATGAGCAGTTCTTC. Protein: CASSLRGSDEQFF.